Shown below are 18 T cell receptor beta chains from a single sample sequenced in a study of shared clonotypes between healthy human individuals. Sequenced by immunoSEQ multiplex PCR; TCRdb stores in-frame clones only, minus some. Found here are about 560,000 clones, roughly 79% of them singletons; the top ten hold more than 10%. Sample: PBMCs. Every receptor here comes from a woman aged 40 to 55 in good health. Some clones in this sample may be carry-over from other donors' samples.

This clone showed up just a few times. This sample also contains other DNA sequences that code for the same CDR3. V is TRBV9 and J is TRBJ1-4; the D is unclear. Germline CDR1 is SGDLS and CDR2 is YYNGEE. The V gene lost 0 bases and the J gene lost 4 bases, with 4 bases spanning the gap. This CDR3 is 13 amino acids long. The CDR3 reads CASSVGLNEKLFF. The CDR3 region has the DNA TGTGCCAGCAGCGTAGGTCTTAATGAAAAACTGTTTTTT.

The rearrangement uses TRBV5-1 and TRBJ2-7, with TRBD2 matching 8 bases. The CDR3 sequence is 13 residues long. CDR1 SGHRS and CDR2 YFSETQ come from the germline V gene. V dropped 5 bases and J dropped 5; count of bases not matched to a gene: 6. The CDR3 nucleotides are TGCGCCAGCAGTACTCTAGCGGGCCACGAGCAGTACTTC. This gives the protein CASSTLAGHEQYF.

The V call is TRBV14, the J call TRBJ2-1; the match to TRBD2 covers 7 bases. V was clipped by 4 bases and J by 3 bases; unmatched bases: 9. This CDR3 is built from 16 residues. CDR1 is SGHDN and CDR2 is FVKESK in the germline V gene. CDR3 DNA sequence: TGTGCCAGCAGCCTAACCGGACTAGTAGGCTACAATGAGCAGTTCTTC. Protein product: CASSLTGLVGYNEQFF.

The chain recombines TRBV5-1 with TRBJ2-2; 9 bases map to TRBD2. The J segment lost 0 bases and the V segment lost 0 bases, leaving 0 bases of the junction unmatched. The germline gives CDR1 SGHRS, CDR2 YFSETQ. The CDR3 loop spans 16 amino acids. The chain's CDR3 is CASSLGGRANTGELFF. For the CDR3, the DNA is TGCGCCAGCAGCTTGGGCGGGAGGGCGAACACCGGGGAGCTGTTTTTT.

CDR3 loop: CAWNTGGNTIYF. In nucleotides, the CDR3 is TGTGCCTGGAATACAGGGGGGAACACCATATATTTT. The J gene is TRBJ1-3, the V gene TRBV30; TRBD1 aligns across 8 bases. The CDR3 consists of 12 residues. The V and J ends lost 4 bases and 7 bases, in that order; junction bases with no gene match: 3. Germline loops: CDR1 GTSNPN, CDR2 SVGIG (reference sequence).

Comment on this clone: A clone one base away is much larger, so this may be a read error. The sample carries other DNA sequences with the same CDR3. The chain uses TRBV6-1 and TRBJ1-5, with D possibly TRBD1 on 6 matching bases. Trimming shortened V by 7 bases and J by 3 bases, and 13 bases separated the two germline ends. The CDR3 runs 14 residues. The germline V gene encodes CDR1 MNHNS and CDR2 SASEGT. CDR3 sequence reads: CASTPGQTNQPQHF. CDR3 coding DNA: TGTGCCAGCACCCCGGGACAAACCAATCAGCCCCAGCATTTT.

This clone came up once. It differs at one base from a far larger clone, so likely a read error. The sample holds other DNA sequences that translate to the same CDR3. The V and J genes are TRBV4-1 and TRBJ1-1; D possibly corresponds to TRBD1 (5 bases). CDR1 is MGHRA, CDR2 YSYEKL, per germline. Trimming cost V 0 bases and J 3 bases, with 11 bases left between them. The CDR3 extends over 15 amino acids. In DNA, the CDR3 is TGCGCCAGCAGCCAAGAGGTGACGGGGGACACTGAAGCTTTCTTT. Its protein product is CASSQEVTGDTEAFF.

The V call is TRBV23-1, the J call TRBJ1-1; a possible D gene is TRBD1 (5 bases). TRBV23-1 is classed as an ORF, of uncertain function. Trimming took 0 bases from V and 4 from J, leaving 18 bases between them. The CDR3 covers 17 residues. The CDR3 loop is CASSQSWAGSVGTEAFF. The DNA of the CDR3 is TGCGCCAGCAGTCAATCGTGGGCAGGGTCGGTCGGCACTGAAGCTTTCTTT.

V is TRBV29-1 and J is TRBJ1-5, with 7 bases that match TRBD1. Trimming cost V 3 bases and J 5 bases; bases outside gene matches: 7. Germline V gives CDR1 SQVTM, CDR2 ANQGSEA. The CDR3 runs 14 residues. In nucleotides, the CDR3 is TGCAGCGTTGAGGAGCAGGGGGTAGATCAGCCCCAGCATTTT. It is translated as CSVEEQGVDQPQHF.

This chain joins TRBV10-3 and TRBJ2-7, with D perhaps matching TRBD2 (7 bases). The CDR3 totals 16 residues. CDR1 and CDR2 (germline): ENHRY, SYGVKD. Trimming cost V 3 bases and J 2 bases, with 17 bases left between them. CDR3 residues: CAISDPGEGGTYEQYF. The CDR3 nucleotides read TGTGCCATCAGTGACCCGGGAGAGGGGGGGACCTACGAGCAGTACTTC.

Turning to this clone: A read error may explain this, as a much larger clone is one base away. Other DNA variants within this sample encode the same CDR3. This chain connects TRBV28 to TRBJ2-2, with unresolved D. Trimming left V 5 bases short and J 4 bases short, with 8 bases between. This CDR3 region has 13 residues. Germline V gene data show CDR1 as MDHEN and CDR2 as SYDVKM. In nucleotides, the CDR3 is TGTGCCAGCAGTCTCGAGAGCACCGGGGAGCTGTTTTTT. This gives the protein CASSLESTGELFF. Using reference TRBV28 and TRBJ2-2 for the parts outside the CDR3, the full variable domain is DVKVTQSSRYLVKRTGEKVFLECVQDMDHENMFWYRQDPGLGLRLIYFSYDVKMKEKGDIPEGYSVSREKKERFSLILESASTNQTSMYLCASSLESTGELFFGEGSRLTVL.

The chain couples TRBV15 to TRBJ1-4; D is unresolved. CDR3 length: 13 amino acids. Germline V gene data show CDR1 as LNHNV and CDR2 as YYDKDF (reference sequence). V was pared by 1 base and J by 8 bases, with 8 bases between. The CDR3 sequence: CATSRAPGEKLFF. The CDR3 nucleotides read TGTGCCACCAGCAGAGCTCCCGGGGAAAAACTGTTTTTT. Combining the CDR3 with reference TRBV15 and TRBJ1-4 gives the whole variable domain DAMVIQNPRYQVTQFGKPVTLSCSQTLNHNVMYWYQQKSSQAPKLLFHYYDKDFNNEADTPDNFQSRRPNTSFCFLDIRSPGLGDTAMYLCATSRAPGEKLFFGSGTQLSVL.

There are a few counts of this clone. The sample contains more than one DNA sequence encoding this CDR3. V is TRBV30 and J is TRBJ2-2; no clear D. From germline, CDR1 is GTSNPN and CDR2 SVGIG (reference sequence). Trimming shortened V by 5 bases and J by 2 bases, and 3 bases separated the two germline ends. CDR3 length equals 11 residues. The CDR3, as DNA: TGTGCCTGGGGAAACACCGGGGAGCTGTTTTTT. Encoded protein: CAWGNTGELFF. Full variable domain (outside the CDR3, taken from reference TRBV30 and TRBJ2-2): SQTIHQWPATLVQPVGSPLSLECTVEGTSNPNLYWYRQAAGRGLQLLFYSVGIGQISSEVPQNLSASRPQDRQFILSSKKLLLSDSGFYLCAWGNTGELFFGEGSRLTVL.

The table lists this clone with a few counts. The chain couples TRBV28 to TRBJ1-1, with D possibly being TRBD1 (5 bases). Trimming cost V 8 bases and J 3 bases, with 13 bases left between them. Germline CDR1 reads MDHEN; CDR2 reads SYDVKM. CDR3 size: 13 residues. The CDR3 is CASQRRDYTEAFF. The DNA for the CDR3 is TGTGCCAGCCAGCGCAGGGATTACACTGAAGCTTTCTTT.

In this sample, this clone turned up once. V gene TRBV19 combines with J gene TRBJ2-5; TRBD2 aligns across 12 bases. V lost 5 bases, J lost 2 bases, and 0 bases stayed unmatched. This CDR3 has 14 residues. Germline CDR1 LNHDA, CDR2 SQIVND (reference sequence). CDR3 nucleotides: TGTGCCAGTAGTGGACTAGCGGGACAAGAGACCCAGTACTTC. It translates to CASSGLAGQETQYF.

This chain connects TRBV7-9 to TRBJ2-3; 11 bases are a match to TRBD2. Trimming at V came to 5 bases and at J to 2 bases, leaving 6 bases not matched to a gene. CDR3 length: 16 amino acids. Germline V gene lookup returns CDR1 SEHNR and CDR2 FQNEAQ (reference sequence). CDR3 protein: CASSPGLAGNTDTQYF. The CDR3, as DNA: TGTGCCAGCAGCCCAGGACTAGCGGGCAACACAGATACGCAGTATTTT.

The CDR3 DNA reads TGTGCCAGTAGCCCCGGCAGTTTCCCGTACGAGCAGTACTTC. It encodes CASSPGSFPYEQYF. The chain uses TRBV19 and TRBJ2-7; D is uncertain. The CDR3 has 14 amino acids. Germline lookup yields CDR1 LNHDA and CDR2 SQIVND (reference sequence). V gave up 6 bases and J gave up 4 bases, with 16 bases separating them.

The chain employs TRBV7-2 and TRBJ2-6; weak D call: TRBD1 (6 bases). V was shortened by 5 bases and J by 1 base, with 9 bases between the two germline ends. Per germline, CDR1 SGHTA and CDR2 FQGNSA. This CDR3 comprises 15 residues. This CDR3 reads CASSRGGSGANVLTF. For the CDR3, the DNA is TGTGCCAGCAGCAGAGGGGGATCTGGGGCCAACGTCCTGACTTTC.